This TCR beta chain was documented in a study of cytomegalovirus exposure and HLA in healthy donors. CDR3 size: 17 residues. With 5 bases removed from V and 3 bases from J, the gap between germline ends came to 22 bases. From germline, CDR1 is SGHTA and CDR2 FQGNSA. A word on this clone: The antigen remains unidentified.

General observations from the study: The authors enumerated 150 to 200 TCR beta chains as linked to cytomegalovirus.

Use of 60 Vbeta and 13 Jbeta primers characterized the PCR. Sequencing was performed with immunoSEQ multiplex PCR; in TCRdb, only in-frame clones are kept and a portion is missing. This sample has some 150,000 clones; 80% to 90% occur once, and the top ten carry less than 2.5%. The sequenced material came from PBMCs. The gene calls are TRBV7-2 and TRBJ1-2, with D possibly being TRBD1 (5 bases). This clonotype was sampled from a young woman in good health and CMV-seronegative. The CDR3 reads CASSPGDSRKGYYGYTF. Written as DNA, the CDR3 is TGTGCCAGCAGCCCCGGGGACTCTAGGAAGGGTTACTATGGCTACACCTTC.